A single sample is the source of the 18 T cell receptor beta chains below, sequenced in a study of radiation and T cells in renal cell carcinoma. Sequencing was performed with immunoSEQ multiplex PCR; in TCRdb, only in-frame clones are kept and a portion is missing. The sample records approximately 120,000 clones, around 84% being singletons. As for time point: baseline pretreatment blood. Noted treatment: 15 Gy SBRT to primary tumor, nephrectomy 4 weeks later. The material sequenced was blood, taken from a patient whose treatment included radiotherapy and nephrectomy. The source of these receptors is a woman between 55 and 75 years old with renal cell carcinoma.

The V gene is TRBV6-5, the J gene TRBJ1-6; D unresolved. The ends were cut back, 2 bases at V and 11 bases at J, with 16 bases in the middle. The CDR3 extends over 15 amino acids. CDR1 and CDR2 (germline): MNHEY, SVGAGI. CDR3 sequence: CASSYQHGVRTPLHF. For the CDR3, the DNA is TGTGCCAGCAGTTACCAACATGGTGTTAGGACACCCCTCCACTTT.

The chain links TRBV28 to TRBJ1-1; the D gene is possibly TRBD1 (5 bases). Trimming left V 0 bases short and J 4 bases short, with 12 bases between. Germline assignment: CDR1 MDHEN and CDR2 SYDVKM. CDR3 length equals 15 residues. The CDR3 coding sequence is TGTGCCAGCAGTTTATGGGGGACTGGGGGCACTGAAGCTTTCTTT. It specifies CASSLWGTGGTEAFF.

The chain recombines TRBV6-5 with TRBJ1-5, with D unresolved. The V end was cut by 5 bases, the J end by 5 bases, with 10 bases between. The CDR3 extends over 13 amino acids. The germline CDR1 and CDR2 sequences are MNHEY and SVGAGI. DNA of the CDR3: TGTGCCAGCAGTCCGAGACGGTATCAGCCCCAGCATTTT. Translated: CASSPRRYQPQHF.

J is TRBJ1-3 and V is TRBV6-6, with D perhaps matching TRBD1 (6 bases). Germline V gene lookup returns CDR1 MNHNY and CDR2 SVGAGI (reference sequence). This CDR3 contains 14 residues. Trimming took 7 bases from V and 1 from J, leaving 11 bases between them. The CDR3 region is CASKEGGSGNTIYF. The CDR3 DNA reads TGTGCCAGCAAGGAGGGGGGATCTGGAAACACCATATATTTT.

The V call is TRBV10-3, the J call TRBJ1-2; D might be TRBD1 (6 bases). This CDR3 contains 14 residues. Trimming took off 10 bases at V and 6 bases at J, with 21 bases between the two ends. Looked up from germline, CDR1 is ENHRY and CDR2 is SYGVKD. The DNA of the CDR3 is TGTGCCACCAGGGCGGGGGGCGGAAGGGATGGCTACACCTTC. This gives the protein CATRAGGGRDGYTF.

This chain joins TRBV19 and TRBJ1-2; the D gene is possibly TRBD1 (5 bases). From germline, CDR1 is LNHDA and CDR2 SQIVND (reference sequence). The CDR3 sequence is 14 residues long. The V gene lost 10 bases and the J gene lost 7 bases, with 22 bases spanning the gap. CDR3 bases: TGTGCCACCTGTGAGAGTCGGGGGAGAGGTGGCTACACCTTC. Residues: CATCESRGRGGYTF.

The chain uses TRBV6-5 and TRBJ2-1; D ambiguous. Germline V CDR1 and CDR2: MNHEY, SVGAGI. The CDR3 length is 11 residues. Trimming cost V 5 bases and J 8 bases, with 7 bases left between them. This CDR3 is CASSPLDEQFF. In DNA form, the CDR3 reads TGTGCCAGCAGTCCCTTGGATGAGCAGTTCTTC.

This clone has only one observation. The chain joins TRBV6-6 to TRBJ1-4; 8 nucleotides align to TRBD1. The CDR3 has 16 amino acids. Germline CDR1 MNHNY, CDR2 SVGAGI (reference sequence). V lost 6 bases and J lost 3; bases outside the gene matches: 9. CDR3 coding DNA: TGTGCCAGCAGCTCGGGACAGGAGATTTCTAATGAAAAACTGTTTTTT. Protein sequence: CASSSGQEISNEKLFF.

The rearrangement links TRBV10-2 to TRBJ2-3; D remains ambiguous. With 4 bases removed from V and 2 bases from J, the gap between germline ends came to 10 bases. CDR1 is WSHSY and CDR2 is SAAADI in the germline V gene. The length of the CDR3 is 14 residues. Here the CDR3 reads CASSVAGYTDTQYF. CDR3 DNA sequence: TGCGCCAGCAGTGTGGCTGGCTACACAGATACGCAGTATTTT.

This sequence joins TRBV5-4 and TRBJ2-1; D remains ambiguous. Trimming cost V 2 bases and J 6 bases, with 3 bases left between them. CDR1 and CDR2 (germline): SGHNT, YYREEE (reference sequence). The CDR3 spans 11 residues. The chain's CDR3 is CASSFTNEQFF. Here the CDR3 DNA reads TGTGCCAGCAGCTTCACCAATGAGCAGTTCTTC.

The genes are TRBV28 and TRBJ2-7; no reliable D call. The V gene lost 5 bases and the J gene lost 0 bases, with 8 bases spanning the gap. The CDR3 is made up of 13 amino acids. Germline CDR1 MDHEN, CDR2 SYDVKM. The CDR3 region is CASSPPPSYEQYF. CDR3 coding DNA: TGTGCCAGCAGTCCCCCTCCCTCCTACGAGCAGTACTTC. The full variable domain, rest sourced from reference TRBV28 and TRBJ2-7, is DVKVTQSSRYLVKRTGEKVFLECVQDMDHENMFWYRQDPGLGLRLIYFSYDVKMKEKGDIPEGYSVSREKKERFSLILESASTNQTSMYLCASSPPPSYEQYFGPGTRLTVT.

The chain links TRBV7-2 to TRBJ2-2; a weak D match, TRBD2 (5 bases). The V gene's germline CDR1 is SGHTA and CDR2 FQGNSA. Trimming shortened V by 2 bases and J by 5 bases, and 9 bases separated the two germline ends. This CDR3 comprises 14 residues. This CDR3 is CASSLLSVTGELFF. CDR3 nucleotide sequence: TGTGCCAGCAGCTTACTTAGCGTTACCGGGGAGCTGTTTTTT.

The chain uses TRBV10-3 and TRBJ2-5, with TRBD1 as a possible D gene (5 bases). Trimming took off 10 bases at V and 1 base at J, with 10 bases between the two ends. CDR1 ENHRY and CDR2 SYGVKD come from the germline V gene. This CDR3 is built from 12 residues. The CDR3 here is CATGHAQETQYF. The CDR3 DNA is TGTGCCACCGGACATGCCCAAGAGACCCAGTACTTC.

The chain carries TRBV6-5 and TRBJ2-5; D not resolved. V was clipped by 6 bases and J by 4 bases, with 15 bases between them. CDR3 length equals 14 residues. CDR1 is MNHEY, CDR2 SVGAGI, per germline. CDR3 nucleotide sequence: TGTGCCAGCAGCTTCAGAGACGGGTTAGAGACCCAGTACTTC. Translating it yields CASSFRDGLETQYF.

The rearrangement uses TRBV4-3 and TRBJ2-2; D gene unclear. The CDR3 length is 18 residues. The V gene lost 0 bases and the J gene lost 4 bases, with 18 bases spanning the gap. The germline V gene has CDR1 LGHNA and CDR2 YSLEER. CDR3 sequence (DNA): TGCGCCAGCAGCCAAGATAGTGAAGGTCTGGTATCCACCGGGGAGCTGTTTTTT. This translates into CASSQDSEGLVSTGELFF.

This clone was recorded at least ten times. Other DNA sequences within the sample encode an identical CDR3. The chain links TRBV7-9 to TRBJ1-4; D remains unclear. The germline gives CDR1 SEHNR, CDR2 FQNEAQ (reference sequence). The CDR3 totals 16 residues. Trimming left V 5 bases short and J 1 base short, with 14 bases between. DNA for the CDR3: TGTGCCAGCAGCCGGCCTCTTGGGTTAACTAATGAAAAACTGTTTTTT. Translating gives CASSRPLGLTNEKLFF.

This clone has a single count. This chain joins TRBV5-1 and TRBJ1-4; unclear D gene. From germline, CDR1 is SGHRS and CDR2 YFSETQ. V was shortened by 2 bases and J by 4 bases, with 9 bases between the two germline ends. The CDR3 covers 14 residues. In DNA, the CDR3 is TGCGCCAGCAGCTTTGGAACAGTTAATGAAAAACTGTTTTTT. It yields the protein CASSFGTVNEKLFF. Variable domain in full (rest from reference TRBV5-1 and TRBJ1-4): KAGVTQTPRYLIKTRGQQVTLSCSPISGHRSVSWYQQTPGQGLQFLFEYFSETQRNKGNFPGRFSGRQFSNSRSEMNVSTLELGDSALYLCASSFGTVNEKLFFGSGTQLSVL.

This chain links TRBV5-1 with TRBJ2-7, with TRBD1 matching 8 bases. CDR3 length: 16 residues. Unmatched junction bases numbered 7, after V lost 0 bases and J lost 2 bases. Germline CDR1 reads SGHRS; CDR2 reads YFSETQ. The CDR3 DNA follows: TGCGCCAGCAGCTTGGCCATACAGGGGGGCCCCTACGAGCAGTACTTC. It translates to CASSLAIQGGPYEQYF.